This T cell receptor (beta chain) emerged from a study of CD8 T cells in ankylosing spondylitis. Study-wide results and caveats: Relatively rare in peripheral blood, disease-linked clones were also CD8+. Reactive arthritis synovial fluid and blood previously showed some of these motif variants. Blood of patients with ankylosing spondylitis appeared to be characterized by a TCR beta motif of 8 or 9 highly homologous variants. From matched ankylosing spondylitis synovial fluid, disease-linked clones were reportedly recovered at significantly enriched levels.

CDR3 length: 16 amino acids. Trimming took 6 bases from V and 5 from J; bases not matched to a gene: 9. This clonotype has ten or more counts. As yet, its antigen is unknown. TCRdb independently ran MiXCR on the 5' RACE reads; one entry per CDR3 protein. The sample consists of about 540,000 distinct CDR3 sequences, 9.5% to 15% of them appearing once. The sequenced sample consisted of blood, either unsorted or a sorted T cell fraction (not recorded which). The sequence was obtained from a male donor with ankylosing spondylitis. This sequence joins TRBV12-3 or TRBV12-4 and TRBJ2-1; TRBD2 matches 11 bases. CDR3 nucleotides: TGTGCCAGCAGCAGACTAGCGGGGAGGGGGGACAATGAGCAGTTCTTC. Translating gives CASSRLAGRGDNEQFF.